Presented here are 21 T cell receptor beta chains from one specimen sequenced in a study of cytomegalovirus exposure and HLA in healthy donors. Primers included in the PCR were 60 Vbeta and 13 Jbeta primers. Method: immunoSEQ multiplex PCR; TCRdb's copy keeps in-frame clones and lacks some. The table has 150,000 to 200,000 clones, about four fifths seen once; the top ten hold roughly 2.6%. The sample was PBMCs. Every receptor here comes from a woman aged 45-65 years in good health and CMV-seropositive.

The chain carries TRBV6-1 and TRBJ1-1, with 10 bases fitting TRBD1. The V gene end was trimmed by 11 bases and the J gene end by 2 bases; junction bases not matched to a gene: 8. In germline, CDR1 is MNHNS, CDR2 SASEGT. The CDR3 runs 14 residues. The CDR3: CAGDRGLANTEAFF. The CDR3 bases are TGTGCCGGGGACAGGGGTTTAGCAAACACTGAAGCTTTCTTT.

The V gene is TRBV12-5, the J gene TRBJ2-2; possibly TRBD1 for D (6 bases). The V gene lost 2 bases and the J gene lost 3 bases, with 19 bases spanning the gap. CDR1 and CDR2 from the germline V gene are LGHNT and FRNRAP. The CDR3 is made up of 18 amino acids. The CDR3 nucleotides are TGTGCTAGTGGTTTGTGGTCAAAACTCAAGGGGGACACCGGGGAGCTGTTTTTT. Translated, it gives CASGLWSKLKGDTGELFF.

This clone was recorded once. The V and J genes are TRBV5-1 and TRBJ2-2, with 9 bases aligning to TRBD1. Germline V gives CDR1 SGHRS, CDR2 YFSETQ. This CDR3 spans 14 amino acids. V trimming: 5 bases; J trimming: 5 bases; junction bases outside the gene matches: 4. CDR3 DNA: TGCGCCAGCAGGACCGGACAGGGGACCGGGGAGCTGTTTTTT. Its translation: CASRTGQGTGELFF.

The J gene is TRBJ1-5, the V gene TRBV6-6; a possible D gene is TRBD1 (5 bases). The germline V gene has CDR1 MNHNY and CDR2 SVGAGI (reference sequence). This CDR3 comprises 11 residues. V lost 8 bases and J 6 bases, leaving 8 bases between the germline ends. The CDR3 spells CASGGGQPQHF. The CDR3 coding sequence is TGTGCCAGCGGGGGGGGTCAGCCCCAGCATTTT.

This rearrangement joins TRBV4-1 to TRBJ1-1; D is uncertain. The ends were cut back, 0 bases at V and 10 bases at J, with 12 bases in the middle. CDR1 and CDR2 from the germline V gene are MGHRA and YSYEKL. The CDR3 covers 13 residues. CDR3 sequence: CASSQEGGLSAFF. As DNA, the CDR3 is TGCGCCAGCAGCCAAGAGGGAGGGTTATCAGCTTTCTTT.

This clone was counted a single time. The CDR3 spells CASSASGGAGNTDTQYF. The CDR3 DNA follows: TGTGCCAGTAGTGCTAGCGGGGGGGCCGGAAACACAGATACGCAGTATTTT. The rearrangement uses TRBV19 and TRBJ2-3, with 12 bases fitting TRBD2. The V and J ends lost 5 bases and 2 bases, in that order; junction bases with no gene match: 8. The germline V gene encodes CDR1 LNHDA and CDR2 SQIVND (reference sequence). This CDR3 is built from 17 residues.

This rearrangement joins TRBV7-9 to TRBJ2-3; the D gene is possibly TRBD2 (5 bases). Germline lookup yields CDR1 SEHNR and CDR2 FQNEAQ (reference sequence). The V and J ends lost 7 bases and 2 bases respectively, with 16 bases between them. This CDR3 contains 15 residues. The CDR3 coding sequence is TGTGCCAGCACCTCCCTTGCGGGTCCCACAGATACGCAGTATTTT. This translates into CASTSLAGPTDTQYF.

The V gene is TRBV7-2, the J gene TRBJ1-4; 9 nucleotides align to TRBD1. Trimming cost V 2 bases and J 5 bases; bases outside gene matches: 6. The CDR3 runs 16 residues. CDR1 and CDR2 from the germline V gene are SGHTA and FQGNSA. Here the CDR3 reads CASSLHPGTGNEKLFF. The DNA for the CDR3 is TGTGCCAGCAGCTTACATCCCGGGACAGGGAATGAAAAACTGTTTTTT.

The chain employs TRBV4-2 and TRBJ2-5; 9 bases agree with TRBD2. V shed 1 base and J 5 bases; nucleotides not matched to a gene: 14. The CDR3 runs 18 residues. Germline V CDR1 and CDR2: LGHNA, YNFKEQ. Here the CDR3 reads CASSQGVGRGGALETQYF. CDR3 nucleotides: TGTGCCAGCAGCCAAGGGGTGGGCCGCGGGGGGGCCTTGGAGACCCAGTACTTC.

The rearrangement joins TRBV5-1 to TRBJ2-3, with 7 positions matching TRBD2. V dropped 4 bases and J dropped 4; count of bases not matched to a gene: 9. This CDR3 contains 15 residues. Per germline, CDR1 SGHRS and CDR2 YFSETQ. DNA of the CDR3: TGCGCCAGCAGCCTACCCCGGGGGGAGGCAGATACGCAGTATTTT. Protein sequence: CASSLPRGEADTQYF.

This chain's CDR3 is CAISTSLAGSGDEQYF. DNA of the CDR3: TGTGCCATCAGCACCTCTCTAGCGGGGAGTGGCGACGAGCAGTACTTC. The V call is TRBV10-3, the J call TRBJ2-7; 9 bases fit TRBD2. V was pared by 6 bases and J by 5 bases, with 14 bases of the junction left unmatched. The CDR3 runs 16 residues. The germline gives CDR1 ENHRY, CDR2 SYGVKD.

The gene calls are TRBV4-1 and TRBJ2-7, with 10 positions matching TRBD1. With V trimmed by 3 bases and J by 3 bases, 2 bases remained unmatched. CDR1 and CDR2 (germline): MGHRA, YSYEKL. CDR3 length: 14 residues. The CDR3 is CASSHRDRGYEQYF. The CDR3, as DNA: TGCGCCAGCAGCCACCGGGACAGGGGCTACGAGCAGTACTTC.

There are a few counts of this clone. The chain recombines TRBV19 with TRBJ1-5; TRBD1 matches 9 bases. The CDR3 contains 14 residues. The V gene end was trimmed by 4 bases and the J gene end by 7 bases; junction bases not matched to a gene: 5. CDR1 is LNHDA, CDR2 SQIVND, per germline (reference sequence). In DNA form, the CDR3 reads TGTGCCAGTAGTAGTGACAGGGGGGGGCAGCCCCAGCATTTT. This sequence encodes CASSSDRGGQPQHF.

The chain is built from TRBV4-3 and TRBJ2-3; maybe TRBD2 (6 bases). Trimming pared 0 bases from V and 0 bases from J, leaving 19 bases between. The CDR3 consists of 19 residues. Germline CDR1 and CDR2: LGHNA and YSLEER. The CDR3 DNA follows: TGCGCCAGCAGCCAAGAAGCCGTGCTAGCGATCGGGAGCACAGATACGCAGTATTTT. Its translation: CASSQEAVLAIGSTDTQYF.

J is TRBJ1-3 and V is TRBV18; 11 bases agree with TRBD1. The CDR3 runs 16 residues. J gave up 0 bases and V 2 bases, and 0 bases lay outside the gene matches. Germline V CDR1 and CDR2: KGHSH, LQKENI. The CDR3 region has the DNA TGTGCCAGCTCACCAGGGACAGGGGGCTCTGGAAACACCATATATTTT. Translated: CASSPGTGGSGNTIYF.

The V and J genes are TRBV2 and TRBJ1-1; 9 nucleotides match TRBD1. The CDR3 runs to 13 residues. Germline V gene sequence: CDR1 SNHLY, CDR2 FYNNEI. Trimming cost V 6 bases and J 5 bases; bases outside gene matches: 4. CDR3 in amino acids: CASRTTGGTEAFF. The CDR3 coding sequence is TGTGCCAGCAGGACGACAGGGGGGACTGAAGCTTTCTTT. The full variable domain, in which reference TRBV2 and TRBJ1-1 provide the parts outside the CDR3, is EPEVTQTPSHQVTQMGQEVILRCVPISNHLYFYWYRQILGQKVEFLVSFYNNEISEKSEIFDDQFSVERPDGSNFTLKIRSTKLEDSAMYFCASRTTGGTEAFFGQGTRLTVV.

The V and J genes are TRBV5-4 and TRBJ2-7, with 9 bases fitting TRBD2. The CDR3 extends over 17 amino acids. Germline values: CDR1 SGHNT, CDR2 YYREEE (reference sequence). J lost 0 bases, V lost 4 bases, and 11 bases had no gene match. CDR3 sequence: CASSPAGAGGLSYEQYF. The DNA of the CDR3 is TGTGCCAGCAGCCCAGCAGGAGCGGGGGGCCTCTCCTACGAGCAGTACTTC. The complete variable domain, with remaining parts taken from reference TRBV5-4 and TRBJ2-7, reads ETGVTQSPTHLIKTRGQQVTLRCSSQSGHNTVSWYQQALGQGPQFIFQYYREEENGRGNFPPRFSGLQFPNYSSELNVNALELDDSALYLCASSPAGAGGLSYEQYFGPGTRLTVT.

This clone has just a few counts. This rearrangement joins TRBV6-1 to TRBJ1-6, with a weak D call TRBD1 (6 bases). V dropped 6 bases and J dropped 8 bases, with 17 bases sitting between them. Germline V gene lookup returns CDR1 MNHNS and CDR2 SASEGT. The CDR3 consists of 15 residues. Written as DNA, the CDR3 is TGTGCCAGCAGAGAGGGAAGGGGGGGTGATTCACCCCTCCACTTT. This translates into CASREGRGGDSPLHF.

CDR3 sequence reads: CASSSTSGPNEQFF. The CDR3 DNA is TGTGCCAGCAGCTCGACTAGCGGGCCCAATGAGCAGTTCTTC. The chain is built from TRBV7-2 and TRBJ2-1; the match to TRBD2 covers 10 bases. V gave up 4 bases and J gave up 6 bases; unmatched junction bases: 3. The CDR3 runs to 14 residues. Germline V gene lookup returns CDR1 SGHTA and CDR2 FQGNSA.

The chain uses TRBV5-1 and TRBJ2-7; weak D call: TRBD1 (6 bases). Germline CDR1 SGHRS, CDR2 YFSETQ. The CDR3 is 16 amino acids. Trimming pared 3 bases from V and 0 bases from J, leaving 16 bases between. DNA for the CDR3: TGCGCCAGCAGCTCTCGACAGGCTGGGGGCTCCTACGAGCAGTACTTC. Protein: CASSSRQAGGSYEQYF.

Turning to this clone: Other DNA sequences in this specimen translate into the identical CDR3. The genes are TRBV2 and TRBJ2-2; TRBD1 matches 10 bases. V lost 7 bases to trimming and J lost 6 bases; unmatched junction nucleotides: 5. CDR1 is SNHLY, CDR2 FYNNEI, per germline. This CDR3 spans 14 amino acids. The CDR3 region is CASIGDRGAGELFF. The CDR3 nucleotides read TGTGCCAGCATCGGGGACAGGGGTGCCGGGGAGCTGTTTTTT.